The sequence of this T cell receptor (beta chain) was determined in a study of CD8+ T cells in alopecia areata. The ends were cut back, 3 bases at V and 2 bases at J, with 12 bases in the middle. This CDR3 contains 15 residues. Germline CDR1 SGHNT, CDR2 YYREEE (reference sequence). Treatment in this sample: oral pan-JAK inhibitor, 5-10 mg twice daily. Investigators isolated RNA and reverse transcribed it into cDNA to act as the sequencing template. The table came from immunoSEQ multiplex PCR; TCRdb's copy has only in-frame clones and leaves some out. The table has about 210,000 clones, under 70% seen once; the top ten hold roughly 1.2%.

Material: CD4+ T cells sorted from blood, obtained around week 44, from a patient treated with tofacitinib. The chain has TRBV5-4 and TRBJ2-1, with D possibly being TRBD2 (6 bases). The TCR sequence derives from a human donor with alopecia areata. The CDR3, as DNA: TGTGCCAGCAGCTCCGCGACGGGGGCCTACAATGAGCAGTTCTTC. Its translation: CASSSATGAYNEQFF.